Below are 18 T cell receptor beta chains sequenced from a single sample in a study of blood T cells in healthy people across ages. Then a second PCR, running roughly 6 to 12 cycles, was carried out with a sample-barcoded 5' primer and a J-beta primer mix. TCRdb processed the 5' RACE reads anew with MiXCR; each CDR3 protein has one entry. In the table there are 1.5 million or so distinct CDR3 sequences, around two fifths of which are singletons. The sequenced sample was blood. The receptors stem from a woman under 30 in good health.

The V and J genes are TRBV20-1 and TRBJ2-7; 7 bases agree with TRBD1. V was clipped by 7 bases and J by 3 bases; unmatched bases: 6. This CDR3 has 12 amino acids. Germline lookup yields CDR1 DFQATT and CDR2 SNEGSKA (reference sequence). CDR3 protein: CSGWDSDYEQYF. The CDR3 DNA sequence: TGCAGTGGCTGGGACAGCGACTACGAGCAGTACTTC.

A word on this clonotype: One end of the junction fails to match germline, which may point to a read error. This sequence joins TRBV20-1 and TRBJ2-7; D ambiguous. CDR1 DFQATT and CDR2 SNEGSKA come from the germline V gene (reference sequence). The CDR3 covers 13 residues. CDR3 sequence (DNA): TGCTGTGCTGTCGACCGAATGGGAAGCGAGCAGTACTTC. Translating it yields CCAVDRMGSEQYF.

The chain employs TRBV27 and TRBJ1-2; maybe TRBD1 (6 bases). V was cut by 4 bases and J by 8 bases, with 17 bases left in between. There are 14 residues in the CDR3. Germline CDR1 is MNHEY and CDR2 is SMNVEV (reference sequence). This chain's CDR3 is CASSSRDILRGYTF. The DNA of the CDR3 is TGTGCCAGCAGTTCCCGGGACATACTTCGAGGCTACACCTTC.

The gene calls are TRBV10-3 and TRBJ2-5, with 16 bases fitting TRBD2. This CDR3 has 18 amino acids. V gave up 6 bases and J gave up 11 bases; unmatched junction bases: 18. Germline V gives CDR1 ENHRY, CDR2 SYGVKD. CDR3 loop: CAIRGTSGRDLTYNEQYF. CDR3 nucleotides: TGTGCCATCAGAGGGACTAGCGGGAGGGACCTAACTTACAATGAGCAGTACTTC.

V gene TRBV20-1 combines with J gene TRBJ1-6, with TRBD1 identical over 9 bases. The CDR3 contains 15 residues. Germline V gene lookup returns CDR1 DFQATT and CDR2 SNEGSKA (reference sequence). V was pared by 5 bases and J by 6 bases, with 8 bases of the junction left unmatched. CDR3: CSAPGTGYRNSPLHF. CDR3 nucleotide sequence: TGCAGTGCTCCCGGGACAGGGTACCGTAATTCACCCCTCCACTTT.

The CDR3 nucleotides read TGTGCCATCAGTGGGCCCGGGACACCTAGAAGCTACACCTTC. Its translation: CAISGPGTPRSYTF. This chain connects TRBV10-3 to TRBJ1-2, with D possibly being TRBD1 (6 bases). This CDR3 region has 14 residues. The V gene's germline CDR1 is ENHRY and CDR2 SYGVKD. The V and J ends lost 4 bases and 9 bases respectively, with 18 bases between them.

This rearrangement joins TRBV12-3 or TRBV12-4 to TRBJ2-5; the D gene could be TRBD1 or TRBD2 (5 bases each). TRBJ2-7 matches the DNA end more closely, so the J call is doubtful. The CDR3 spans 15 residues. CDR3 bases: TGTGCCAGCAGTCCATACGGGACGGAGGACTACGAGCAGTACTTC. Protein: CASSPYGTEDYEQYF.

This clonotype came up a few times. CDR3 in DNA: TGTGCCAGCACCTCTTCTAGCGGGGTTCCCCCACTAGGGCAGTTCTTC. Translated, it gives CASTSSSGVPPLGQFF. This chain links TRBV5-5 with TRBJ2-1, with 9 bases that match TRBD2. Germline lookup yields CDR1 SGHKS and CDR2 YYEKEE (reference sequence). J lost 12 bases, V lost 6 bases, and 19 bases had no gene match. The CDR3 runs to 16 residues.

J is TRBJ2-5 and V is TRBV20-1, with D uncertain. CDR3 length equals 15 residues. Germline loops: CDR1 DFQATT, CDR2 SNEGSKA (reference sequence). V gave up 2 bases and J gave up 1 base, with 14 bases separating them. Here the CDR3 reads CSARWGRAFQETQYF. CDR3 nucleotide sequence: TGCAGTGCTAGATGGGGTCGAGCCTTCCAAGAGACCCAGTACTTC.

This clonotype has just a few counts. This chain uses TRBV3-1 with TRBJ2-3, with D tentatively TRBD2 (5 bases). V dropped 4 bases and J dropped 9 bases, with 14 bases sitting between them. This CDR3 region has 13 residues. The germline V gene encodes CDR1 LGHDT and CDR2 YNNKEL (reference sequence). The CDR3: CASSPRSGDTQYF. The CDR3, as DNA: TGTGCCAGCAGCCCCCGAAGCGGTGACACGCAGTATTTT.

The chain joins TRBV7-2 to TRBJ1-5; D is uncertain. V was pared by 0 bases and J by 6 bases, with 9 bases between. CDR3 size: 14 residues. Germline V gives CDR1 SGHTA, CDR2 FQGNSA. CDR3 bases: TGTGCCAGCAGCTTAGCGAGGGATGGTCAGCCCCAGCATTTT. Translation: CASSLARDGQPQHF.

The chain carries TRBV5-5 and TRBJ2-3, with 7 positions matching TRBD1. There are 14 residues in the CDR3. With V trimmed by 4 bases and J by 4 bases, 6 bases remained unmatched. Looked up from germline, CDR1 is SGHKS and CDR2 is YYEKEE (reference sequence). This CDR3 reads CASSLQGTPDTQYF. The DNA for the CDR3 is TGTGCCAGCAGCCTACAGGGGACCCCAGATACGCAGTATTTT.

The chain has TRBV6-5 and TRBJ2-7; D ambiguous. Germline loops: CDR1 MNHEY, CDR2 SVGAGI. Between the trimmed V and J ends, which lost 11 bases and 2 bases, there was a span of 13 bases. CDR3 length: 12 amino acids. CDR3 in amino acids: CAASGSTYEQYF. CDR3 sequence (DNA): TGTGCCGCCTCCGGGTCTACCTACGAGCAGTACTTC.

The rearrangement links TRBV7-8 to TRBJ2-1; 7 positions match TRBD2. CDR1 is SGHVS, CDR2 FQNEAQ, per germline. There are 13 residues in the CDR3. Trimming cost V 10 bases and J 4 bases; bases outside gene matches: 7. CDR3: CATSSGDYNEQFF. The CDR3 DNA is TGTGCCACCTCTAGCGGAGATTACAATGAGCAGTTCTTC.

This clonotype was observed a handful of times. V is TRBV5-6 and J is TRBJ2-1, with no clear D. The germline V gene has CDR1 SGHDT and CDR2 YYEEEE. V was pared by 4 bases and J by 5 bases, with 13 bases between. CDR3 length: 14 residues. The CDR3 DNA is TGTGCCAGCAGCCTCCCGGCCCTAAACAATGAGCAGTTCTTC. Translation gives CASSLPALNNEQFF.

The chain combines TRBV10-2 with TRBJ2-3; D may match TRBD1 or TRBD2 (5 bases each). Germline-derived CDR1 and CDR2 are WSHSY and SAAADI. The CDR3 runs 14 residues. The V gene lost 10 bases and the J gene lost 5 bases, with 19 bases spanning the gap. CDR3 nucleotide sequence: TGCGCCACCGGGAAGGTCCAGGGAAAAGATACGCAGTATTTT. This gives the protein CATGKVQGKDTQYF.

This clonotype was recorded at least ten times. The J gene is TRBJ2-3, the V gene TRBV11-1, with TRBD2 matching over 11 bases. Germline values: CDR1 SGHAT, CDR2 FQDESV (reference sequence). V gave up 4 bases and J gave up 6 bases; unmatched junction bases: 9. This CDR3 is 16 amino acids long. The CDR3 reads CASSSTSGASVDTQYF. The CDR3, as DNA: TGTGCCAGCAGCTCGACTAGCGGGGCTTCGGTTGATACGCAGTATTTT.

This clonotype was seen repeatedly, ten times or more. This sequence joins TRBV12-3 or TRBV12-4 and TRBJ2-1, with D possibly TRBD2 on 5 matching bases. The J call could be wrong; TRBJ2-7 is a better fit for the DNA end. CDR3 length: 15 amino acids. The CDR3 DNA reads TGTGCCAGCAGTTTAGGCGGACTCTCCTACAATGAGCAGTACTTC. Translating gives CASSLGGLSYNEQYF.